This T cell receptor (beta chain) was recovered during a study of T cells in Graves' hyperthyroidism and ophthalmopathy. Broader study findings: Most thyroid clonotypes that were expanded above 0.001 also turned up in blood.

Authors of the study amplified TCR beta CDR3 regions from RNA transcripts. The HTBI primer set was used in a first-round RT-PCR of the TCR CDR3. TCRdb reanalysed the multiplex PCR reads using MiXCR and keeps one entry per CDR3 protein. The sample carries some 720,000 distinct CDR3 sequences, around 17% recorded once. Diagnosis of hyperthyroidism was new in patients aged 18 to 65, and its duration was under 2 months. Fresh peripheral blood, 10 ml, was the source of the PBMCs. V was shortened by 4 bases and J by 4 bases, with 7 bases between the two germline ends. The CDR3 runs 12 residues. Germline V CDR1 and CDR2: LGHDT, YNNKEL (reference sequence). This clonotype has at least ten counts. Its specificity is unknown.

Sequencing was performed on blood. This sequence was found in a man younger than 30 with Graves' hyperthyroidism. J is TRBJ2-5 and V is TRBV3-1, with unresolved D. The CDR3 loop reads CASSPSRETQYF. DNA for the CDR3: TGTGCCAGCAGCCCATCTAGAGAGACCCAGTACTTC.